This T cell receptor (beta chain) is drawn from a study of CD4 T cells in relation to SARS-CoV-2 and coronaviruses (dated by TCRdb to the early 2020s). Concerning the study at large: In the ViraFEST assay, PBMCs were cultured with antigen for 9 to 10 days, after which TCR beta CDR3s were sequenced to identify antigen-specific clonal expansions. An HIV-1 Nef peptide pool or a culture without peptide was used as the negative reference condition. Shared crossreactive spike epitopes were mapped to their HLA restriction using patient-derived lymphoblastoid cell lines. At the level of individual TCR clonotypes, the study measured memory CD4+ T cell crossreactivity between SARS-CoV-2 spike protein and common cold coronavirus spike proteins. The Adaptive Biotechnologies TCR-sequencing kit was used for samples from a few pre-COVID donors and for the naive versus memory experiments, whereas the other data were Illumina-based. Expansion assays from other donors in the study were sequenced with a different, Illumina-based TCR-beta assay. On the study overall, not on this receptor specifically: In about 60% of donors, memory CD4+ clonotypes turned up that crossrecognized SARS-CoV-2 and at least one common cold coronavirus spike. The study was constrained by small numbers of patients and of tested TCRs. Crossreactive clones showed significantly weaker SARS-CoV-2-driven expansion than monoreactive clones, consistent with antigenic imprinting. Since the crossreactivity analysis centred on spike protein, crossreactivity against other viral proteins was not assessed. Because no donor provided both pre-pandemic and post-infection samples, tracing the source of pre-existing responses was limited.

Concerning this clone itself: Its antigen is not yet known. No qualities accompany the bases; no much larger clone lies one base away.

CD4+ T cells from unexposed donors were collected before the COVID-19 pandemic (2011-2018). The EasySep CD4+ T cell isolation kit was used to isolate CD4+ T cells once the cultures had run for 9 to 11 days. Unexposed donor CD4+ T cells were tested for reactivity to SARS-CoV-2 S and N and four common cold coronavirus spike pools, as cell number allowed. PBMCs were cultured at two million per well in IMDM supplemented with 5% human AB serum and about 9.2 IU/ml IL-2. Half of the culture medium was replaced with fresh IL-2-containing medium on days 3 and 7. Triplicate replicate wells were generally used for each peptide culture condition. Leukapheresis product for the unexposed donors was purchased commercially. Ficoll-Paque PLUS gradient centrifugation was used to isolate PBMCs from either whole blood or leukapheresis product. PBMCs were either cryopreserved at -140°C or used fresh in the expansion assay. The QIAamp Micro DNA Kit was used to extract genomic DNA from the CD4+ T cells.

The germline V gene gives CDR1 as MDHEN and CDR2 as SYDVKM. The CDR3 numbers 18 residues from cysteine through phenylalanine. Only the CDR3 part of the read is kept: 54 bases, read in frame from the first base. Deletion took 2 bases off V and 0 bases off J, with a span of 17 bases between the germline ends. Library method: the immunoSEQ multiplex PCR assay. As for the original processing: Preprocessing removed nonproductive sequences and CDR3s not starting with C, not ending with F or W, or shorter than 7 amino acids. The MANAFEST web app identified antigen-specific clonotypes based on expansion compared with the reference and other culture wells. A clone was considered positive if the clone showed significant expansion compared with the reference culture in 2 of 3 replicate wells at an FDR below 0.05. A further requirement for positive clones was significant expansion compared with all other tandem wells, along with an odds ratio above 5. After three terminal residues were trimmed from each end, CDR3 homology was quantified as pairwise Levenshtein distance using the stringdist R package. In TCRdb, the immuneACCESS table is reduced to in-frame sequences with V and J assigned. These tables do not hold every clone; where another copy was compared, an unresolved V gene accounts for under half, and the others remain unexplained. The V and J calls and the clone size are those of that table, but D and trimming were determined from the DNA. This sample is represented by about 15,000 clones; just under 80% of them were singletons. Roughly a sixth of the sample is in the top ten clones.

The clonotype originates from a human donor in good health. The chain was built from TRBV28 and TRBJ2-1; possibly the D gene is TRBD2, per 6 matching bases. Sequences were obtained from CD4+ T cells from PBMCs, cultured in vitro. The CDR3 loop reads CASSLNPPSASSYNEQFF. The DNA sequence follows: TGTGCCAGCAGTTTAAACCCTCCTAGCGCAAGCTCCTACAATGAGCAGTTCTTC. Extended through the reference TRBV28 and TRBJ2-1 proteins, this CDR3 yields the full variable domain: DVKVTQSSRYLVKRTGEKVFLECVQDMDHENMFWYRQDPGLGLRLIYFSYDVKMKEKGDIPEGYSVSREKKERFSLILESASTNQTSMYLCASSLNPPSASSYNEQFFGPGTRLTVL.